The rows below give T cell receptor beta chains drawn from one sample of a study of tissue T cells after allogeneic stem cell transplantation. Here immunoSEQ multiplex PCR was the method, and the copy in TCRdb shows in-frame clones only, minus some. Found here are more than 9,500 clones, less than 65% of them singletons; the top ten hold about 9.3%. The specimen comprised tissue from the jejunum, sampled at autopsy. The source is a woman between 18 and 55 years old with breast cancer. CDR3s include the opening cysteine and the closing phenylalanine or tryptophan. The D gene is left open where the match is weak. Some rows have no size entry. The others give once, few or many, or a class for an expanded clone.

CDR3nt: TGCGCCAGCAGCCAAGAGTTTTCTACGTCACCCCCTTACGAGCAGTACTTC; CDR3aa: CASSQEFSTSPPYEQYF; abundance: -; j_gene: TRBJ2-7; v_gene: TRBV4-3; d_gene: -
CDR3nt: TGTGCCAGCAGTTATGTATCGGGCTACGAGCAGTACTTC; CDR3aa: CASSYVSGYEQYF; abundance: -; j_gene: TRBJ2-7; v_gene: TRBV6-2/TRBV6-3; d_gene: -
CDR3nt: TGTGCCAGCAGTCCGAGTAATAAGGGGTACACTGAAGCTTTCTTT; CDR3aa: CASSPSNKGYTEAFF; abundance: -; j_gene: TRBJ1-1; v_gene: TRBV6-5; d_gene: -
CDR3nt: TGCAGCGCTCGGCGAGGGGATACTGAAGCTTTCTTT; CDR3aa: CSARRGDTEAFF; abundance: -; j_gene: TRBJ1-1; v_gene: TRBV29-1; d_gene: -
CDR3nt: TGCGCCAGCAGCCAAGACTCTACAGGGGGCGCGGAGACCCAGTACTTC; CDR3aa: CASSQDSTGGAETQYF; abundance: -; j_gene: TRBJ2-5; v_gene: TRBV4-3; d_gene: TRBD1
CDR3nt: TGTGCCAGCAGCCACACGGACAGGGGGAATGAAAAACTGTTTTTT; CDR3aa: CASSHTDRGNEKLFF; abundance: -; j_gene: TRBJ1-4; v_gene: TRBV4-2; d_gene: TRBD1
CDR3nt: TGCGCCAGCAGCCAAGGACGTAACTCCTACGAGCAGTACTTC; CDR3aa: CASSQGRNSYEQYF; abundance: few; j_gene: TRBJ2-7; v_gene: TRBV4-3; d_gene: -
CDR3nt: TGTGCCAGCAGTAACCCGGGGGCGGATCAGCCCCAGCATTTT; CDR3aa: CASSNPGADQPQHF; abundance: medium-sized; j_gene: TRBJ1-5; v_gene: TRBV6-2/TRBV6-3; d_gene: -
CDR3nt: TGCGCCAGCAGCTTAGGTGACTCCTACAATGAGCAGTTCTTC; CDR3aa: CASSLGDSYNEQFF; abundance: -; j_gene: TRBJ2-1; v_gene: TRBV5-1; d_gene: -
CDR3nt: TGTGCCAGCGGGGTAGCGGGGGAGGGAGAGACCCAGTACTTC; CDR3aa: CASGVAGEGETQYF; abundance: -; j_gene: TRBJ2-5; v_gene: TRBV6-5; d_gene: TRBD2
CDR3nt: TGTGCCAGCAGCGCAGGACTAGCGGAATCCTACGAGCAGTACTTC; CDR3aa: CASSAGLAESYEQYF; abundance: few; j_gene: TRBJ2-7; v_gene: TRBV9; d_gene: TRBD2